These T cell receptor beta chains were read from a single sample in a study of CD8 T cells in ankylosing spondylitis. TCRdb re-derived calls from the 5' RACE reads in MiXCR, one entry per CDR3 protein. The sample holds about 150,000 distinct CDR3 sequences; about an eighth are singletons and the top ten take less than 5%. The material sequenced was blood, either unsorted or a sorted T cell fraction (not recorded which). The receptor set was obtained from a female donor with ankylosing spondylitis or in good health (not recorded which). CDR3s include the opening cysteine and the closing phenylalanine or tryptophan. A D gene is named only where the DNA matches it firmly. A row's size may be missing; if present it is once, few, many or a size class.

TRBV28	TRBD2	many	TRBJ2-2	CASKRGGTGELFF	TGTGCCAGCAAGCGGGGGGGGACCGGGGAGCTGTTTTTT
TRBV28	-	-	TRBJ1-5	CASSIRGTNQPQHF	TGTGCCAGCAGCATTCGGGGAACTAATCAGCCCCAGCATTTT
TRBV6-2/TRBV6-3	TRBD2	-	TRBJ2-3	CASSREGSTDTQYF	TGTGCCAGCAGTAGGGAGGGGAGCACAGATACGCAGTATTTT
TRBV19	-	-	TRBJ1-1	CASSPLNSWITEAFF	TGTGCCAGTAGTCCACTAAACTCGTGGATCACTGAAGCTTTCTTT
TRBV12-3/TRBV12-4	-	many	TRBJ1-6	CASSLRNPLGPLHF	TGTGCCAGCAGTCTCAGGAACCCCTTGGGGCCCCTCCACTTT
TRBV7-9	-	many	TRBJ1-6	CASSLTPAAFFSPLHF	TGTGCCAGCAGCCTCACTCCTGCAGCCTTTTTTTCACCCCTCCACTTT
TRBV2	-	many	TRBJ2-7	CASSEALPGLEYEQYF	TGTGCCAGCAGTGAAGCGCTACCGGGTCTAGAGTACGAGCAGTACTTC
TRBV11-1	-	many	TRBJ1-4	CASSFVGEKLFF	TGTGCCAGCAGCTTCGTGGGGGAAAAACTGTTTTTT
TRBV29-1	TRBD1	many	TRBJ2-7	CSVEGGQGGLYEQYF	TGCAGCGTTGAAGGGGGACAGGGGGGCCTCTACGAGCAGTACTTC
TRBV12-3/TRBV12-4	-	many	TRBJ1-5	CASSAPWEPQHF	TGTGCCAGCAGTGCCCCATGGGAGCCCCAGCATTTT
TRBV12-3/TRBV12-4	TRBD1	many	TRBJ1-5	CASTHRGIQPQHF	TGTGCCAGCACTCACAGGGGGATTCAGCCCCAGCATTTT
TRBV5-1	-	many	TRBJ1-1	CASSGGGGNTEAFF	TGCGCCAGCAGCGGAGGTGGTGGGAACACTGAAGCTTTCTTT
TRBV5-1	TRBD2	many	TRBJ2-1	CASSYWTSGGAASNEQFF	TGCGCCAGCAGCTACTGGACTAGCGGGGGGGCTGCGAGCAATGAGCAGTTCTTC
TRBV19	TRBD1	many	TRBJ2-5	CAISTGVGETQYF	TGTGCCATCTCGACAGGGGTTGGAGAGACCCAGTACTTC
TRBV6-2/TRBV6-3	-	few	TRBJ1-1	CASSRPWAGNTEAFF	TGTGCCAGCAGTCGCCCCTGGGCGGGGAACACTGAAGCTTTCTTT
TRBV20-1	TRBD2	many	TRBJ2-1	CSARDRNSGRLNEQFF	TGCAGTGCTAGAGATAGGAATAGCGGGAGGCTCAATGAGCAGTTCTTC
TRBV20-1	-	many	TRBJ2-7	CSASSPSYEQYF	TGCAGTGCTTCCTCCCCTTCCTACGAGCAGTACTTC
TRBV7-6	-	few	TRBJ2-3	CASSSNPREHTDTQYF	TGTGCCAGCAGCTCCAACCCAAGGGAACACACAGATACGCAGTATTTT
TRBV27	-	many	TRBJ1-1	CASRRGLIEGEAFF	TGTGCCAGCCGCCGGGGGCTCATTGAGGGTGAAGCTTTCTTT
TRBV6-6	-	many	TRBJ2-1	CASSPLSGEQFF	TGTGCCAGCAGTCCCCTTTCCGGTGAGCAGTTCTTC
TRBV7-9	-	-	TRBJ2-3	CASSPSWRGSDTQYF	TGTGCCAGCAGCCCCAGCTGGCGGGGATCAGATACGCAGTATTTT
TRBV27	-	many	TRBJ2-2	CASTLGGGYTGELFF	TGTGCCAGCACCTTGGGGGGCGGCTACACCGGGGAGCTGTTTTTT
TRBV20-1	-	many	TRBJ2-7	CSARDRATMSSYEQYF	TGCAGTGCTAGAGATCGGGCCACAATGAGCTCCTACGAGCAGTACTTC
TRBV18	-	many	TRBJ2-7	CASSPPGAFYEQYF	TGTGCCAGCTCACCACCGGGAGCTTTCTACGAGCAGTACTTC
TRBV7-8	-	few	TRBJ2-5	CASSLAGRKGTQYF	TGTGCCAGCAGCTTAGCGGGCCGAAAAGGGACCCAGTACTTC
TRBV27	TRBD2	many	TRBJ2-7	CASSPPLAGGTYEQYF	TGTGCCAGCAGTCCCCCTCTAGCGGGAGGGACCTACGAGCAGTACTTC
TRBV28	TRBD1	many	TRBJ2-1	CASWTRDRVVNEQFF	TGTGCCAGCTGGACCCGGGACAGGGTGGTCAATGAGCAGTTCTTC
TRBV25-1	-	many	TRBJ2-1	CASSVPGTHNEQFF	TGTGCCAGCAGTGTACCCGGGACCCACAATGAGCAGTTCTTC
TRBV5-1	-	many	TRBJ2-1	CASSLAASVNNEQFF	TGCGCCAGCAGCTTGGCCGCTAGCGTAAACAATGAGCAGTTCTTC
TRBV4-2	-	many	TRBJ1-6	CASSQGHYNSPLHF	TGTGCCAGCAGCCAGGGACACTATAATTCACCCCTCCACTTT
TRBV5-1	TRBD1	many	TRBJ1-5	CASSLKGAIQPQHF	TGCGCCAGCAGCTTGAAGGGGGCGATCCAGCCCCAGCATTTT
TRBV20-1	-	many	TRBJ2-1	CSASQLNNEQFF	TGCAGTGCTAGCCAACTGAACAATGAGCAGTTCTTC
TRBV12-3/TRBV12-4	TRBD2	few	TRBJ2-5	CATAPSSGIQETQYF	TGTGCCACGGCGCCGAGTAGCGGGATACAAGAGACCCAGTACTTC
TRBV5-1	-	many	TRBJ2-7	CASSLRGDHEQYF	TGCGCCAGCAGCTTGCGAGGGGACCACGAGCAGTACTTC
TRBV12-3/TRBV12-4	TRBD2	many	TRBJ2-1	CASSWRTSGSYNEQFF	TGTGCCAGCAGTTGGCGGACTAGCGGTTCCTACAATGAGCAGTTCTTC
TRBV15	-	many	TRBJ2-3	CATSRAPWDTQYF	TGTGCCACCAGCCGGGCCCCCTGGGATACGCAGTATTTT
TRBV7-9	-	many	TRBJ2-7	CASTAGTWEQYF	TGTGCCAGCACCGCAGGGACCTGGGAGCAGTACTTC
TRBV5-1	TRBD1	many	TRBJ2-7	CASSFDRASEQYF	TGCGCCAGCAGCTTTGACAGGGCAAGCGAGCAGTACTTC
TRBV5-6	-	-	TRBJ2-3	CAGSWTGQSSTDTQYF	TGTGCCGGCAGCTGGACCGGTCAGTCTAGCACAGATACGCAGTATTTT
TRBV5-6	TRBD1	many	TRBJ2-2	CASSPRTGAVTGELFF	TGTGCCAGCAGCCCTCGGACAGGGGCGGTCACCGGGGAGCTGTTTTTT
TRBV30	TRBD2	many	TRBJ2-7	CAWGTSSYEQYF	TGTGCCTGGGGGACTAGCTCCTACGAGCAGTACTTC